These 21 T cell receptor beta chains were all obtained from the same sample, sequenced in a study of cytomegalovirus exposure and HLA in healthy donors. The method was immunoSEQ multiplex PCR; TCRdb's version includes in-frame clones alone and lacks a portion of them. The repertoire holds 50,000 to 65,000 clones, with more than 70% as singletons. Material for sequencing was PBMCs. The receptors shown here come from a woman aged 18-29 years in good health and CMV-seropositive.

The chain combines TRBV29-1 with TRBJ2-7; unclear D gene. The CDR3 consists of 12 residues. Deletions cut 4 bases from V and 5 bases from J, with 12 bases between. Germline lookup yields CDR1 SQVTM and CDR2 ANQGSEA. The CDR3, as DNA: TGCAGCGTTGTTTACGGGTTTGACGAGCAGTACTTC. Its translation is CSVVYGFDEQYF.

This chain links TRBV28 with TRBJ2-3, with 8 bases fitting TRBD2. Germline V gene sequence: CDR1 MDHEN, CDR2 SYDVKM. Trimming cost V 5 bases and J 1 base; bases outside gene matches: 5. The CDR3 is made up of 15 amino acids. CDR3 sequence reads: CASSTIAGRTDTQYF. The DNA for the CDR3 is TGTGCCAGCAGTACAATAGCGGGGCGCACAGATACGCAGTATTTT.

The chain is built from TRBV6-1 and TRBJ1-3; 7 positions match TRBD1. The CDR3 has 14 amino acids. V lost 7 bases, J lost 7 bases, and 10 bases stayed unmatched. CDR1 and CDR2 (germline): MNHNS, SASEGT. CDR3 in amino acids: CASIKPGQDNTIYF. DNA for the CDR3: TGTGCCAGCATTAAACCCGGACAGGACAACACCATATATTTT.

This chain uses TRBV4-1 with TRBJ1-1; D possibly corresponds to TRBD1 (5 bases). CDR3 length: 15 amino acids. In germline, CDR1 is MGHRA, CDR2 YSYEKL. Trimming cost V 0 bases and J 2 bases, with 10 bases left between them. For the CDR3, the DNA is TGCGCCAGCAGCCAAGATGTCAGGGAAAACACTGAAGCTTTCTTT. This codes for CASSQDVRENTEAFF.

This chain connects TRBV6-5 to TRBJ1-5, with D perhaps TRBD1 (5 bases). The V end lost 0 bases, the J end lost 4 bases, and 10 bases lay between the germline ends. Germline V lookup: CDR1 MNHEY, CDR2 SVGAGI. CDR3 size: 15 residues. Written as DNA, the CDR3 is TGTGCCAGCAGTTACTCGTCAGGGAGGAATCAGCCCCAGCATTTT. This encodes CASSYSSGRNQPQHF.

This clone was seen a single time. The chain employs TRBV18 and TRBJ1-2; no reliable D call. Deletions cut 3 bases from V and 4 bases from J, with 9 bases between. CDR1 and CDR2 (germline): KGHSH, LQKENI. The CDR3 is 13 amino acids. The CDR3 coding sequence is TGTGCCAGCTCACCCGGGGAGAGCTATGGCTACACCTTC. It codes for CASSPGESYGYTF. The full variable domain, with the rest looked up from reference TRBV18 and TRBJ1-2, is NAGVMQNPRHLVRRRGQEARLRCSPMKGHSHVYWYRQLPEEGLKFMVYLQKENIIDESGMPKERFSAEFPKEGPSILRIQQVVRGDSAAYFCASSPGESYGYTFGSGTRLTVV.

Here the CDR3 DNA reads TGCGCCAGCAGCTTGGCAGGGCAAGGTAATTCACCCCTCCACTTT. This encodes CASSLAGQGNSPLHF. V and J are TRBV5-1 and TRBJ1-6; tentatively, D is TRBD1 (5 bases). Trimming left V 0 bases short and J 6 bases short, with 10 bases between. Germline V gives CDR1 SGHRS, CDR2 YFSETQ. This CDR3 spans 15 amino acids.

V is TRBV27 and J is TRBJ2-5; maybe TRBD1 (6 bases). Trimming stripped 4 bases from V and 1 base from J, with 13 bases between. Germline CDR1 MNHEY, CDR2 SMNVEV (reference sequence). The CDR3 is 15 amino acids. Here the CDR3 reads CASSSGQPPQETQYF. The CDR3 bases are TGTGCCAGCAGTTCCGGACAGCCACCCCAAGAGACCCAGTACTTC.

This clone was counted once. The rearrangement links TRBV6-1 to TRBJ2-7; 8 bases are a match to TRBD1. Germline-derived CDR1 and CDR2 are MNHNS and SASEGT. CDR3 length: 14 residues. V lost 5 bases and J lost 5; bases outside the gene matches: 8. The CDR3 DNA reads as TGTGCCAGCAGTCCAATTGACAGGGGCAACGAGCAGTACTTC. Amino acids: CASSPIDRGNEQYF.

This clone was recorded only once. The rearrangement links TRBV7-2 to TRBJ2-4; D is undetermined. Germline V lookup: CDR1 SGHTA, CDR2 FQGNSA. V gave up 2 bases and J gave up 6 bases, with 11 bases separating them. There are 14 residues in the CDR3. Here the CDR3 reads CASSLPPGGNIQYF. The CDR3 nucleotides are TGTGCCAGCAGCTTACCCCCTGGCGGAAACATTCAGTACTTC.

This clone ranks as large (0.1 to 1%). The chain couples TRBV9 to TRBJ2-7; TRBD2 matches 7 bases. The CDR3 has 14 amino acids. Losses at the gene ends were 2 bases for V and 4 bases for J; bases not matched to a gene: 6. From germline, CDR1 is SGDLS and CDR2 YYNGEE. CDR3 nucleotide sequence: TGTGCCAGCAGCGTCTCATCGGGGGGTTACGAGCAGTACTTC. Its translation: CASSVSSGGYEQYF.

J is TRBJ2-2 and V is TRBV12-2; TRBD2 is the table's D call and was not checked against the DNA. TRBV12-2 is tagged as a pseudogene. This CDR3 region has 18 residues. The CDR3, as DNA: TGTGCAAGTCGCTCGTATCCCGGGACTACCTACCACACCGGGGAGCTGTTTTTT. Translation gives CASRSYPGTTYHTGELFF.

V is TRBV4-3 and J is TRBJ1-5, with 8 bases matching TRBD1. This CDR3 is built from 16 residues. From germline, CDR1 is LGHNA and CDR2 YSLEER. V was pared by 6 bases and J by 5 bases, with 12 bases of the junction left unmatched. CDR3 region: CASRREYRGEYQPQHF. CDR3 in DNA: TGCGCCAGCAGGAGAGAATACAGGGGGGAGTATCAGCCCCAGCATTTT.

The rearrangement links TRBV4-2 to TRBJ2-5, with 16 bases identical to TRBD2. The germline gives CDR1 LGHNA, CDR2 YNFKEQ. Trimming cost V 5 bases and J 4 bases; bases outside gene matches: 10. The CDR3 covers 18 residues. The CDR3 region is CASSGGTSGGVIGETQYF. The CDR3 nucleotides are TGTGCCAGCAGCGGAGGGACTAGCGGGGGGGTAATTGGAGAGACCCAGTACTTC.

V is TRBV7-2 and J is TRBJ2-2; 7 bases match TRBD1. Germline CDR1 and CDR2: SGHTA and FQGNSA. This CDR3 has 15 residues. After removal of 5 bases from V and 3 bases from J, the junction contained 6 bases not matched to a gene. The CDR3 nucleotides read TGTGCCAGCAGCCAAAACAGGGGCCACACCGGGGAGCTGTTTTTT. It encodes CASSQNRGHTGELFF.

Of note for this clone: A read error may account for a junction end that differs from germline. This chain joins TRBV28 and TRBJ1-6; TRBD1 matches 7 bases. The germline V gene has CDR1 MDHEN and CDR2 SYDVKM. This CDR3 contains 11 residues. The CDR3: CASSRGQSPSW. The CDR3 DNA is TGTGCCAGCAGTAGGGGACAGAGTCCCTCCTGG.

The chain joins TRBV4-2 to TRBJ1-2; D call uncertain. V lost 0 bases to trimming and J lost 6 bases, with 8 bases between them. The CDR3 sequence is 13 residues long. Germline CDR1 and CDR2: LGHNA and YNFKEQ. The DNA for the CDR3 is TGTGCCAGCAGCCAAGATGTAGCTCATGGCTACACCTTC. This encodes CASSQDVAHGYTF.

The chain combines TRBV7-9 with TRBJ1-5; D gene ambiguous. The CDR3 covers 14 residues. The germline V gene encodes CDR1 SEHNR and CDR2 FQNEAQ (reference sequence). V lost 5 bases to trimming and J lost 7 bases, with 15 bases between them. CDR3 in amino acids: CASSPSGFGQPQHF. DNA of the CDR3: TGTGCCAGCAGCCCCTCGGGGTTTGGACAGCCCCAGCATTTT. The whole variable domain, remainder taken from reference TRBV7-9 and TRBJ1-5, is DTGVSQNPRHKITKRGQNVTFRCDPISEHNRLYWYRQTLGQGPEFLTYFQNEAQLEKSRLLSDRFSAERPKGSFSTLEIQRTEQGDSAMYLCASSPSGFGQPQHFGDGTRLSIL.

This sequence joins TRBV12-5 and TRBJ1-2; no clear D. Trimming left V 5 bases short and J 4 bases short, with 20 bases between. Germline CDR1 reads LGHNT; CDR2 reads FRNRAP. This CDR3 spans 16 amino acids. The CDR3 loop reads CASGLLGVMWLYGYTF. The CDR3 DNA sequence: TGTGCTAGTGGTCTCCTCGGGGTTATGTGGCTCTATGGCTACACCTTC.

V and J are TRBV5-3 and TRBJ1-3, with TRBD1 matching 11 bases. TRBV5-3 is placed among ORFs of uncertain function. The CDR3 spans 17 residues. V gave up 4 bases and J gave up 0 bases; unmatched junction bases: 6. CDR3 in amino acids: CARSPPGQGVSGNTIYF. CDR3 bases: TGTGCCAGAAGCCCACCGGGACAGGGGGTCTCTGGAAACACCATATATTTT.

V usage is TRBV19 and J usage is TRBJ2-4; 7 nucleotides agree with TRBD1. This CDR3 is 15 amino acids long. Trimming cost V 9 bases and J 7 bases; bases outside gene matches: 15. CDR1 is LNHDA and CDR2 is SQIVND in the germline V gene (reference sequence). CDR3 protein: CASAFSGTAINIQYF. CDR3 DNA: TGTGCCAGCGCATTCTCCGGGACAGCAATTAACATTCAGTACTTC. Full variable domain (missing parts from reference TRBV19 and TRBJ2-4): DGGITQSPKYLFRKEGQNVTLSCEQNLNHDAMYWYRQDPGQGLRLIYYSQIVNDFQKGDIAEGYSVSREKKESFPLTVTSAQKNPTAFYLCASAFSGTAINIQYFGAGTRLSVL.